This T cell receptor (beta chain) was recovered during a study of cytomegalovirus exposure and HLA in healthy donors. The CDR3 has 15 amino acids. Germline loops: CDR1 SGHKS, CDR2 YYEKEE (reference sequence). Unmatched junction bases numbered 2, after V lost 4 bases and J lost 0 bases. PCR was performed using 60 Vbeta and 13 Jbeta primers. Original methodology: As a later analysis found, there were 82 million or so unique TCR beta chains, of which roughly 11 million were shared. Here immunoSEQ multiplex PCR was the method, and the copy in TCRdb shows in-frame clones only, minus some. V, J and clone size derive from that table, while D and trimming were established from the DNA sequence. The sample carries 150,000 to 200,000 clones, 75% recorded once. Donors sampled were nominally healthy, though unrecorded immune exposures were likely.

Sequencing input: PBMCs. The receptor's source is a female donor in good health and CMV-seronegative. The chain carries TRBV5-5 and TRBJ2-1, with 9 bases fitting TRBD2. As DNA, the CDR3 is TGTGCCAGCAGCATAGCGGGAGTCTCCTACAATGAGCAGTTCTTC. Protein product: CASSIAGVSYNEQFF.